Listed below are T cell receptor beta chains from one sample, sequenced in a study of CD8+CD57+ T cells in acquired aplastic anemia. TCRdb redid the calling of the reads with MiXCR, one entry per CDR3 protein. The sample holds under 350,000 distinct CDR3 sequences, 45% to 65% seen once. Sample: sorted CD4+, CD8+, or CD8+CD57+ T cells (not recorded which) from PBMCs. The source is a human donor with aplastic anemia. CDR3s include the opening cysteine and the closing phenylalanine or tryptophan. D genes are given only for firm matches. The size entry is marked missing in some rows and otherwise reads once, few, many or a size class.

d_gene: -
v_gene: TRBV2
abundance: -
j_gene: TRBJ1-6
CDR3nt: TGTGCCAACAATTTGGGAAAGGGAGAAAATTCACCCCTCCACTTT
CDR3aa: CANNLGKGENSPLHF

d_gene: -
v_gene: TRBV20-1
abundance: few
j_gene: TRBJ2-7
CDR3nt: TGCAGTGCTAGAGGCAGGGTGTTATACGAGCAGTACTTC
CDR3aa: CSARGRVLYEQYF

d_gene: -
v_gene: TRBV7-9
abundance: -
j_gene: TRBJ1-4
CDR3nt: TGTGCCAGCAGCTCAGTTGGGGGACGGAACAATGAAAAACTGTCTTTT
CDR3aa: CASSSVGGRNNEKLSF

d_gene: TRBD2
v_gene: TRBV24-1
abundance: -
j_gene: TRBJ2-5
CDR3nt: TGTGCCACCAGTGACGGGACTAGCGGGGCTGTGGGGACCCAGTACTTC
CDR3aa: CATSDGTSGAVGTQYF

d_gene: -
v_gene: TRBV7-3
abundance: -
j_gene: TRBJ2-7
CDR3nt: TGTGCCAGCAGCGTCGCAACCTACGAGCAGTACTTC
CDR3aa: CASSVATYEQYF

d_gene: TRBD2
v_gene: TRBV5-1
abundance: many
j_gene: TRBJ2-3
CDR3nt: TGCGCCAGCAGCGGGACTAGCGGGGGAACTTCTAGCACAGATACGCAGTATTTT
CDR3aa: CASSGTSGGTSSTDTQYF

d_gene: -
v_gene: TRBV6-1
abundance: many
j_gene: TRBJ1-1
CDR3nt: TGTGCCAGCAGGGGAGACAGCGGTATGAACACTGAAGCTTTCTTT
CDR3aa: CASRGDSGMNTEAFF

d_gene: -
v_gene: TRBV27
abundance: -
j_gene: TRBJ2-7
CDR3nt: TGTGCCAGCAGTTCCCACTCAGGGGTCGAGCAGTACTTC
CDR3aa: CASSSHSGVEQYF

d_gene: -
v_gene: TRBV7-6
abundance: few
j_gene: TRBJ1-6
CDR3nt: TGTGCCAGCAGCCCCAATTATAATAATTCACCCCTCCACTTT
CDR3aa: CASSPNYNNSPLHF

d_gene: -
v_gene: TRBV10-3
abundance: -
j_gene: TRBJ2-1
CDR3nt: TGTGCCATCAGTTCTCCGGATGAGCAGTTCTTC
CDR3aa: CAISSPDEQFF

d_gene: TRBD1
v_gene: TRBV4-1
abundance: -
j_gene: TRBJ1-4
CDR3nt: TGCGCCAGCAGCCAAGCGGAAGACAGGGAGAATGAAAAACTGTTTTTT
CDR3aa: CASSQAEDRENEKLFF

d_gene: -
v_gene: TRBV10-3
abundance: -
j_gene: TRBJ2-2
CDR3nt: TGTGCCATCCGAGGCGGTGCCTCTGGAAACACCGGGGAGCTGTTTTTT
CDR3aa: CAIRGGASGNTGELFF

d_gene: -
v_gene: TRBV7-9
abundance: -
j_gene: TRBJ1-1
CDR3nt: TGTGCCAGCAGGTCCGGACACCCGAACACTGAAGCTTTCTTT
CDR3aa: CASRSGHPNTEAFF

d_gene: TRBD1
v_gene: TRBV3-1
abundance: many
j_gene: TRBJ1-1
CDR3nt: TGTGCCAGCAGCAGGGCAGGGGGCGGAACTGAAGCTTTCTTT
CDR3aa: CASSRAGGGTEAFF

d_gene: TRBD2
v_gene: TRBV25-1
abundance: -
j_gene: TRBJ2-6
CDR3nt: TGTGCCAGCAGTGGAGATAGCGGGAGGGTCCCTGGGGCCAACGTCCTGACTTTC
CDR3aa: CASSGDSGRVPGANVLTF

d_gene: -
v_gene: TRBV7-6
abundance: -
j_gene: TRBJ2-7
CDR3nt: TGTGCCAGCAGCTCGGGGGCAGGCTACGAGCAGTACTTC
CDR3aa: CASSSGAGYEQYF

d_gene: TRBD2
v_gene: TRBV19
abundance: -
j_gene: TRBJ2-3
CDR3nt: TGTGCCAGTAGTATTCGGGCTAGCGGACGCACAGATACGCAGTATTTT
CDR3aa: CASSIRASGRTDTQYF

d_gene: -
v_gene: TRBV20-1
abundance: -
j_gene: TRBJ2-5
CDR3nt: TGCAGTGCTAGCCCAACGGGCACCAGCCTGATTTCGAGCCAGTACTTC
CDR3aa: CSASPTGTSLISSQYF

d_gene: -
v_gene: TRBV20-1
abundance: -
j_gene: TRBJ2-5
CDR3nt: TGCAGTTCTAGGACTGAGGAGACCCAGTACTTC
CDR3aa: CSSRTEETQYF

d_gene: TRBD2
v_gene: TRBV7-9
abundance: -
j_gene: TRBJ2-5
CDR3nt: TGTGCCAGCAGCTTATTGTCTAGCGGGGGGGTCGAGACCCAGTACTTC
CDR3aa: CASSLLSSGGVETQYF

d_gene: -
v_gene: TRBV24-1
abundance: -
j_gene: TRBJ2-1
CDR3nt: TGTGCCACCAGTGCTTCGACAGGCCAACTCCATGAGCAGTTCTTC
CDR3aa: CATSASTGQLHEQFF

d_gene: TRBD1
v_gene: TRBV20-1
abundance: -
j_gene: TRBJ1-1
CDR3nt: TGCAGTGCTAGATCCACCCGGGACAGGCGCCCTGGGTCCGATTCGAGTGAAGCTTTCTTT
CDR3aa: CSARSTRDRRPGSDSSEAFF

d_gene: -
v_gene: TRBV2
abundance: -
j_gene: TRBJ2-2
CDR3nt: TGTGCCACCCAAACCGGGGGCCCCGGGGAGAACACCGGGGAGCTGTTTTTT
CDR3aa: CATQTGGPGENTGELFF

d_gene: -
v_gene: TRBV19
abundance: -
j_gene: TRBJ1-4
CDR3nt: TGTGCCAGTCAACACCAGGGAATTAATGAAAAACTGTTTTTT
CDR3aa: CASQHQGINEKLFF

d_gene: -
v_gene: TRBV24-1
abundance: once
j_gene: TRBJ2-7
CDR3nt: TGTGCCACCAGTCAGGACGCTAAGTCGGAGCAGTACTTC
CDR3aa: CATSQDAKSEQYF

d_gene: -
v_gene: TRBV3-1
abundance: many
j_gene: TRBJ1-6
CDR3nt: TGTGCCAGCAGCCAAGTTTTGATCGTGGGTTCCTATAATTCACCCCTCCACTTT
CDR3aa: CASSQVLIVGSYNSPLHF

d_gene: -
v_gene: TRBV15
abundance: -
j_gene: TRBJ2-7
CDR3nt: TGTGCCACCAGCAGGAATGGGGGCGGGAACGCCTACGAGCAGTACTTC
CDR3aa: CATSRNGGGNAYEQYF

d_gene: -
v_gene: TRBV7-3
abundance: -
j_gene: TRBJ2-2
CDR3nt: TGTGCCAGCAGCCTACGATCTACCGGGGAGCTGTTTTTT
CDR3aa: CASSLRSTGELFF

d_gene: TRBD1
v_gene: TRBV29-1
abundance: many
j_gene: TRBJ2-1
CDR3nt: TGCAGCGTTGTACAGGGGCTCGGCAATGAGCAGTTCTTC
CDR3aa: CSVVQGLGNEQFF

d_gene: -
v_gene: TRBV6-5
abundance: many
j_gene: TRBJ2-7
CDR3nt: TGTGCCAGCAGTAAGATAGCGGAACCCTTCTACGAGCAGTACTTC
CDR3aa: CASSKIAEPFYEQYF

d_gene: -
v_gene: TRBV2
abundance: -
j_gene: TRBJ2-7
CDR3nt: TGTGCCAGCAGCACGAGACAGACCTACGAGCAGTACTTC
CDR3aa: CASSTRQTYEQYF

d_gene: TRBD1
v_gene: TRBV7-2
abundance: once
j_gene: TRBJ2-7
CDR3nt: TGTGCCAGCAGCATCCTACAGGGGGGATTGTACGAGCAGTACTTC
CDR3aa: CASSILQGGLYEQYF

d_gene: -
v_gene: TRBV7-9
abundance: -
j_gene: TRBJ2-3
CDR3nt: TGTGCCAGCAGCTCCACCCTGTATACGCAGTATTTT
CDR3aa: CASSSTLYTQYF

d_gene: -
v_gene: TRBV2
abundance: -
j_gene: TRBJ1-3
CDR3nt: TGTGCCAGCAGTGATTCAAGGGCAGGCATAGGAAACACCATATATTTT
CDR3aa: CASSDSRAGIGNTIYF

d_gene: -
v_gene: TRBV20-1
abundance: -
j_gene: TRBJ2-2
CDR3nt: TGCAGTGCTAGAGGTTCGTTTGGGGAGCTGTTTTTT
CDR3aa: CSARGSFGELFF

d_gene: -
v_gene: TRBV6-5
abundance: -
j_gene: TRBJ1-1
CDR3nt: TGTGCCAGCAGTTACTCGGGGGATAGCCTTGAAGCTTTCTTT
CDR3aa: CASSYSGDSLEAFF

d_gene: TRBD2
v_gene: TRBV7-3
abundance: -
j_gene: TRBJ2-3
CDR3nt: TGTGCCAGCAGCCGACTAGCGGGACCCACAGATACGCAGTATTTT
CDR3aa: CASSRLAGPTDTQYF

d_gene: TRBD1
v_gene: TRBV28
abundance: -
j_gene: TRBJ1-6
CDR3nt: TGTGCCAGCAGCTACCGGGACAGTTTCACCCTCCACTTT
CDR3aa: CASSYRDSFTLHF

d_gene: -
v_gene: TRBV11-2
abundance: -
j_gene: TRBJ2-1
CDR3nt: TGTGCCAGCAGCCGTACAGGGCCTGGGGCCAACAATGAGCAGTTCTTC
CDR3aa: CASSRTGPGANNEQFF

d_gene: TRBD1
v_gene: TRBV7-2
abundance: -
j_gene: TRBJ1-6
CDR3nt: TGTGCCAGCAGCATCTCACAGGGGATCTCAGTAGGGCCCCTCCACTTT
CDR3aa: CASSISQGISVGPLHF

d_gene: -
v_gene: TRBV15
abundance: many
j_gene: TRBJ1-4
CDR3nt: TGTGCCACCAGCAGAGACCTCCCAGGGGTGAGGGAAAAACTGTTTTTT
CDR3aa: CATSRDLPGVREKLFF

d_gene: -
v_gene: TRBV3-1
abundance: many
j_gene: TRBJ1-6
CDR3nt: TGTGCCAGCAGCCAAGATCCACAGGGCGGTTCACCCCTCCACTTT
CDR3aa: CASSQDPQGGSPLHF

d_gene: -
v_gene: TRBV15
abundance: -
j_gene: TRBJ1-4
CDR3nt: TGTGCCACCAGCAGAGGTGAAACAACGGGGGATTATGAAAAACTGTTTTTT
CDR3aa: CATSRGETTGDYEKLFF

d_gene: -
v_gene: TRBV29-1
abundance: -
j_gene: TRBJ2-2
CDR3nt: TGCAGCTTAGGGGGGACGAACACCGGGGAGCTGTTTTTT
CDR3aa: CSLGGTNTGELFF

d_gene: -
v_gene: TRBV15
abundance: -
j_gene: TRBJ1-2
CDR3nt: TGTGCCACCAGCAGAGGGCAGAGCTATGGCTACACCTTC
CDR3aa: CATSRGQSYGYTF

d_gene: -
v_gene: TRBV2
abundance: -
j_gene: TRBJ1-2
CDR3nt: TGTGCCAGCGGGTTAAGGGGAAACTATGGCTACACCTTC
CDR3aa: CASGLRGNYGYTF

d_gene: TRBD2
v_gene: TRBV10-3
abundance: -
j_gene: TRBJ2-7
CDR3nt: TGTGCCACCGCGGGACTAGCCCTCTCAAGCTCCTACGAGCAGTACTTC
CDR3aa: CATAGLALSSSYEQYF

d_gene: -
v_gene: TRBV5-8
abundance: many
j_gene: TRBJ2-7
CDR3nt: TGTGCCAGCAGCTTGGGTCATCGCTACGAGCAGTACTTC
CDR3aa: CASSLGHRYEQYF

d_gene: TRBD2
v_gene: TRBV2
abundance: -
j_gene: TRBJ2-5
CDR3nt: TGTGCCAGCACAGGCGGGAGATTGGAGACCCAGTACTTC
CDR3aa: CASTGGRLETQYF

d_gene: TRBD2
v_gene: TRBV7-2
abundance: -
j_gene: TRBJ2-3
CDR3nt: TGTGCCAGCACCGCTAGCGGGGGGTGGGTCCCAGATACGCAGTATTTT
CDR3aa: CASTASGGWVPDTQYF

d_gene: -
v_gene: TRBV10-3
abundance: few
j_gene: TRBJ2-7
CDR3nt: TGTGCCATCAGTGACAGTCGACTAGTGGGAGCCCTAGATTTCTCCTACGAGCAGTACTTC
CDR3aa: CAISDSRLVGALDFSYEQYF

d_gene: -
v_gene: TRBV5-8
abundance: many
j_gene: TRBJ1-1
CDR3nt: TGTGCCAGCAGCTTGGATGGGGCGCAAGCTTTCTTT
CDR3aa: CASSLDGAQAFF

d_gene: -
v_gene: TRBV5-1
abundance: -
j_gene: TRBJ1-1
CDR3nt: TGCGCCAGCAGCTTGATGGCAGACATGAACACTGAAGCTTTCTTT
CDR3aa: CASSLMADMNTEAFF

d_gene: -
v_gene: TRBV6-5
abundance: many
j_gene: TRBJ1-1
CDR3nt: TGTGCCAGCAGTTACGGACAGCAAGGATATGAAGCTTTCTTT
CDR3aa: CASSYGQQGYEAFF

d_gene: -
v_gene: TRBV4-1
abundance: many
j_gene: TRBJ2-3
CDR3nt: TGCGCCAGCAGCCAAGATCGGGGGACCACAGATACGCAGTATTTT
CDR3aa: CASSQDRGTTDTQYF

d_gene: -
v_gene: TRBV10-3
abundance: -
j_gene: TRBJ1-2
CDR3nt: TGTGCCATCAGTGAAGATCAGGGATACGGCTACACCTTC
CDR3aa: CAISEDQGYGYTF

d_gene: -
v_gene: TRBV20-1
abundance: once
j_gene: TRBJ1-4
CDR3nt: TGCAGTGCTACCGGGGCTAATGAAAAACTGTTTTTT
CDR3aa: CSATGANEKLFF

d_gene: -
v_gene: TRBV19
abundance: many
j_gene: TRBJ1-3
CDR3nt: -
CDR3aa: CASSISPDSSSGNTIYF

d_gene: -
v_gene: TRBV7-3
abundance: -
j_gene: TRBJ2-7
CDR3nt: TGTGCCAGCTTTAGGACGGAGTTCAAGTGGGTCCTCTACGAGCAGTACTTC
CDR3aa: CASFRTEFKWVLYEQYF